Below are 9 T cell receptor beta chains sequenced from a single sample in a study of technical replicates of blood from a handful of donors. Clones were sequenced by immunoSEQ multiplex PCR, and TCRdb holds only the in-frame ones, with some missing. Of tens of thousands of clones detected, roughly 95% appear once; the ten largest clones hold more than 0.2%. Sequencing was done on a sample of T cells isolated from PBMCs. Receptor source: a human donor in good health.

The rearrangement links TRBV4-1 to TRBJ1-5, with D unresolved. This CDR3 is built from 17 residues. Germline-derived CDR1 and CDR2 are MGHRA and YSYEKL. V was clipped by 1 base and J by 4 bases, with 17 bases between them. The CDR3 reads CASSQGSGVAGNQPQHF. The CDR3, as DNA: TGCGCCAGCAGCCAAGGGTCCGGGGTGGCGGGAAATCAGCCCCAGCATTTT.

The chain links TRBV4-2 to TRBJ2-2; the D gene is possibly TRBD1 (5 bases). Germline V gives CDR1 LGHNA, CDR2 YNFKEQ. V was clipped by 1 base and J by 6 bases, with 15 bases between them. CDR3 length: 16 residues. The CDR3 protein is CASSQGVVGESGELFF. CDR3 nucleotide sequence: TGTGCCAGCAGCCAAGGGGTGGTAGGGGAATCCGGGGAGCTGTTTTTT.

This clone has just a few counts. The chain employs TRBV29-1 and TRBJ1-2; D gene ambiguous. CDR1 is SQVTM, CDR2 ANQGSEA, per germline. The V gene lost 5 bases and the J gene lost 2 bases, with 12 bases spanning the gap. The CDR3 contains 13 residues. The CDR3 loop is CSVSREKNYGYTF. The CDR3 nucleotides read TGCAGCGTTAGCCGGGAAAAAAACTATGGCTACACCTTC.

The rearrangement uses TRBV28 and TRBJ2-7; 9 bases agree with TRBD1. The CDR3 is 14 residues long. J gave up 5 bases and V 6 bases, and 8 bases lay outside the gene matches. CDR1 MDHEN and CDR2 SYDVKM come from the germline V gene. DNA for the CDR3: TGTGCCAGCAGCGGGGCGGACAGGGGCCACGAGCAGTACTTC. Translation: CASSGADRGHEQYF.

V gene TRBV11-2 combines with J gene TRBJ2-5; D is perhaps TRBD2 (7 bases). The CDR3 covers 15 residues. Germline V gene sequence: CDR1 SGHAT, CDR2 FQNNGV. V was pared by 5 bases and J by 6 bases, with 19 bases between. CDR3: CASSGSGGPLKTQYF. DNA for the CDR3: TGTGCCAGCAGCGGCTCGGGGGGCCCCCTGAAGACCCAGTACTTC. Looking up the rest from reference TRBV11-2 and TRBJ2-5 gives the full variable domain: EAGVAQSPRYKIIEKRQSVAFWCNPISGHATLYWYQQILGQGPKLLIQFQNNGVVDDSQLPKDRFSAERLKGVDSTLKIQPAKLEDSAVYLCASSGSGGPLKTQYFGPGTRLLVL.

To note about this clone: Other DNA variants within this sample encode the same CDR3. V usage is TRBV7-9 and J usage is TRBJ1-4, with D unresolved. Germline CDR1 SEHNR, CDR2 FQNEAQ (reference sequence). Trimming left V 1 base short and J 4 bases short, with 7 bases between. This CDR3 spans 14 amino acids. CDR3: CASSLGHVNEKLFF. The CDR3 DNA is TGTGCCAGCAGCTTAGGGCATGTTAATGAAAAACTGTTTTTT.

The chain is built from TRBV2 and TRBJ2-7, with 9 positions matching TRBD1. The ends lost 1 base at V and 3 bases at J; junction bases unmatched: 4. This CDR3 spans 15 amino acids. Germline values: CDR1 SNHLY, CDR2 FYNNEI. The CDR3 loop reads CASSEGGTGHYEQYF. The CDR3 nucleotides read TGTGCCAGCAGTGAAGGTGGGACAGGGCACTACGAGCAGTACTTC.

This chain uses TRBV21-1 with TRBJ2-1; the table gives TRBD1 as D, unverified against the DNA. TRBV21-1 is labeled a pseudogene. The CDR3 is 16 amino acids. CDR3 amino acids: CASSKGGQYSYNEQFF. CDR3 in DNA: TGTGCCAGCAGCAAAGGGGGACAGTACTCCTACAATGAGCAGTTCTTC.

J is TRBJ2-1 and V is TRBV27; 9 bases fit TRBD1. The V gene's germline CDR1 is MNHEY and CDR2 SMNVEV (reference sequence). J gave up 3 bases and V 4 bases, and 7 bases lay outside the gene matches. The CDR3 contains 16 residues. CDR3 nucleotide sequence: TGTGCCAGCAGTTGGACGGGACAGGGAATCTACAATGAGCAGTTCTTC. Its translation: CASSWTGQGIYNEQFF.